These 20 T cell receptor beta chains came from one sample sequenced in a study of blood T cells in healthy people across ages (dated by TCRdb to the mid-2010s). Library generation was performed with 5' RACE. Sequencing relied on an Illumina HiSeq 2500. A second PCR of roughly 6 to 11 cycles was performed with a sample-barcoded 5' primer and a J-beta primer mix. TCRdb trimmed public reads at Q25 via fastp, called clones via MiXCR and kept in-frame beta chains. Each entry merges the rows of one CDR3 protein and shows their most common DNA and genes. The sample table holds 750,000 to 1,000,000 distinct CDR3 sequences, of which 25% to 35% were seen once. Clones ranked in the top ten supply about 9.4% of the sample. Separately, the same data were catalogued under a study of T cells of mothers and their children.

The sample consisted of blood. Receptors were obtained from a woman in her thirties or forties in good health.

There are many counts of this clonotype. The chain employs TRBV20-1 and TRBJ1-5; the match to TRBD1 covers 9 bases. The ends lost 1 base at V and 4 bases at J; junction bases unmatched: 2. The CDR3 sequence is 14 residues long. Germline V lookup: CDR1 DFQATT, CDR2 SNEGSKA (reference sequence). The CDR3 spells CSARGDRGNQPQHF. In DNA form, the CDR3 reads TGCAGTGCTAGAGGAGACAGGGGGAATCAGCCCCAGCATTTT.

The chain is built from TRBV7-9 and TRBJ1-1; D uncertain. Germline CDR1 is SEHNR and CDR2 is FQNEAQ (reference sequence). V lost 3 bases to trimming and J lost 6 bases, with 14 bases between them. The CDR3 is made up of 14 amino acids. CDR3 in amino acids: CASSFTNLVAEAFF. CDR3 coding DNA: TGTGCCAGCAGCTTCACCAACCTGGTCGCTGAAGCTTTCTTT.

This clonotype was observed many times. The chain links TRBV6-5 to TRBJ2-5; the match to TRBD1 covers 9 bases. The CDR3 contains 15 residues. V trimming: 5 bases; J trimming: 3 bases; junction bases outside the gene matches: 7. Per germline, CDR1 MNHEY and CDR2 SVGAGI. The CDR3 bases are TGTGCCAGCAGTGGCGCCGGGACAGGGAAAGAGACCCAGTACTTC. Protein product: CASSGAGTGKETQYF.

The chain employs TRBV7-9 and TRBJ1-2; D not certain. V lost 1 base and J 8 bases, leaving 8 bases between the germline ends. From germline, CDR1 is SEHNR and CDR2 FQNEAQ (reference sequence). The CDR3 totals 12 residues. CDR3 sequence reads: CASSLDSFGYTF. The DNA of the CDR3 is TGTGCCAGCAGCTTAGACTCATTCGGCTACACCTTC.

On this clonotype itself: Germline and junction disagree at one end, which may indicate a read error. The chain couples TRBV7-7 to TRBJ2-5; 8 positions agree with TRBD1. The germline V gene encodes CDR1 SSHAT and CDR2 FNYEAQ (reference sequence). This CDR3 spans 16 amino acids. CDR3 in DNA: TGTGCTAGCAGCTCGGGACAGGTGCCCGGGCAAGAGACCCAGTACTTC. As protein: CASSSGQVPGQETQYF.

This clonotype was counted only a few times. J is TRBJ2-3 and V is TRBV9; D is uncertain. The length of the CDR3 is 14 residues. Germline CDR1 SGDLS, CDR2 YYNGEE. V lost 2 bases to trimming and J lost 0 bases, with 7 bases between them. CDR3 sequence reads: CASSVHSSTDTQYF. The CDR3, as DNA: TGTGCCAGCAGCGTTCATTCTAGCACAGATACGCAGTATTTT.

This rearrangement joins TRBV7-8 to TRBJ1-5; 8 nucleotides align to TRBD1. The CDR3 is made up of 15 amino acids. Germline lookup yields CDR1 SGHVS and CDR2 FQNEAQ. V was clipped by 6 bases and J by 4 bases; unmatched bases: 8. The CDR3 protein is CASSYRTGRNQPQHF. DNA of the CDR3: TGTGCCAGCAGTTATAGGACAGGGAGAAATCAGCCCCAGCATTTT.

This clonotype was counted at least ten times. The DNA of the CDR3 is TGCGCCAGCAGCCAAGATATAATGAGGGGAGGAGTGGGCGAGCAGTACTTC. This translates into CASSQDIMRGGVGEQYF. This chain links TRBV4-3 with TRBJ2-7; a possible D gene is TRBD2 (6 bases). Trimming removed 0 bases from V and 6 bases from J, with 21 bases in between. This CDR3 spans 17 amino acids. Germline CDR1 LGHNA, CDR2 YSLEER.

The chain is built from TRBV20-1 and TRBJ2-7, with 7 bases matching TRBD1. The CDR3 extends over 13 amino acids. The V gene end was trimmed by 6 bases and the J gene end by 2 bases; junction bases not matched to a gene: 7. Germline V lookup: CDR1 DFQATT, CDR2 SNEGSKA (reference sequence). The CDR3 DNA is TGCAGTGCCCCCCCGAGGGGGCCCTACGAGCAGTACTTC. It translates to CSAPPRGPYEQYF.

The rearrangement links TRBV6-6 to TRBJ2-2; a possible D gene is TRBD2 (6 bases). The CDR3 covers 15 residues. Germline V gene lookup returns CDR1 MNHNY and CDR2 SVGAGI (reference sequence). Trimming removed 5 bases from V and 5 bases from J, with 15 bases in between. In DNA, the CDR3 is TGTGCCAGCAGTCCCACGGGGGTGTGGACCGGGGAGCTGTTTTTT. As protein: CASSPTGVWTGELFF.

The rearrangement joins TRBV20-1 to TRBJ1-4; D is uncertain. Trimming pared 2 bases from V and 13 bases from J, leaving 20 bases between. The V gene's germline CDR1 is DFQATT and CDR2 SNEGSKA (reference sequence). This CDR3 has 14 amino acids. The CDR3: CSARPSTPSAPLFF. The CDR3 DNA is TGCAGTGCTAGACCCAGCACTCCCTCAGCGCCACTGTTTTTT.

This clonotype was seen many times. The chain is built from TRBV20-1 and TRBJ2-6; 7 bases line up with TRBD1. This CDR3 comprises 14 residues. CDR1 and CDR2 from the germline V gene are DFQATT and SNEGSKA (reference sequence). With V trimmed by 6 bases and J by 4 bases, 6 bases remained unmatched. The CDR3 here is CSASTGVGANVLTF. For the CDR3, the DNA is TGCAGTGCCTCCACAGGGGTCGGGGCCAACGTCCTGACTTTC.

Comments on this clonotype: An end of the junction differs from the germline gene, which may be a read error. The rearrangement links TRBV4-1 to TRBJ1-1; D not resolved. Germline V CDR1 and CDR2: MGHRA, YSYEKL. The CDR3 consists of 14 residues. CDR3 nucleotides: TGCGCCGGCAGCCAACCAAAACAGAACACTGAAGCTTTCTTT. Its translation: CAGSQPKQNTEAFF.

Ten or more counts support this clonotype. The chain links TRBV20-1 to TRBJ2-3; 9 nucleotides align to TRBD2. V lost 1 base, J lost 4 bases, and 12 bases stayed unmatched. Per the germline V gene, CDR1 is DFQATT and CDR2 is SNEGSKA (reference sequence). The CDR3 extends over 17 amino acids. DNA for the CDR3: TGCAGTGCTAGAGGAGCAAGCGGGGGGAGTGGCGCAGATACGCAGTATTTT. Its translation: CSARGASGGSGADTQYF.

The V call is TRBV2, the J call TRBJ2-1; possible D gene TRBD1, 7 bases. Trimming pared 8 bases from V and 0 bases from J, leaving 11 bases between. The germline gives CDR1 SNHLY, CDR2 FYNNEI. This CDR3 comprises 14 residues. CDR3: CASGGGVSYNEQFF. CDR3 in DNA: TGTGCCAGCGGAGGGGGCGTCTCCTACAATGAGCAGTTCTTC.

The CDR3 is CSARPRQLRETQFF. The DNA of the CDR3 is TGCAGTGCTAGGCCCAGGCAGCTTCGAGAGACCCAGTTCTTC. This chain connects TRBV20-1 to TRBJ2-1; D is uncertain. Germline V gene sequence: CDR1 DFQATT, CDR2 SNEGSKA (reference sequence). Trimming left V 3 bases short and J 13 bases short, with 22 bases between. The CDR3 runs 14 residues.

CDR3 sequence (DNA): TGTGCCAGCAGTCCGAGGACTAGCGGGGCGCCCAGAAACACCGGGGAGCTGTTTTTT. This translates into CASSPRTSGAPRNTGELFF. The chain carries TRBV2 and TRBJ2-2, with 12 nucleotides matching TRBD2. This CDR3 comprises 19 residues. Germline V gives CDR1 SNHLY, CDR2 FYNNEI. The ends lost 5 bases at V and 2 bases at J; junction bases unmatched: 12. Full variable domain (missing parts from reference TRBV2 and TRBJ2-2): EPEVTQTPSHQVTQMGQEVILRCVPISNHLYFYWYRQILGQKVEFLVSFYNNEISEKSEIFDDQFSVERPDGSNFTLKIRSTKLEDSAMYFCASSPRTSGAPRNTGELFFGEGSRLTVL.

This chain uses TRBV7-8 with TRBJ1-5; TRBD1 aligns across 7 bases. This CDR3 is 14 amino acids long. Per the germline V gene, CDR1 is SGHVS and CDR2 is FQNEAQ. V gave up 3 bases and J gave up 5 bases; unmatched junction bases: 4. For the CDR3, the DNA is TGTGCCAGCAGCTTGGGACAGCCGCATCAGCCCCAGCATTTT. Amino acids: CASSLGQPHQPQHF.

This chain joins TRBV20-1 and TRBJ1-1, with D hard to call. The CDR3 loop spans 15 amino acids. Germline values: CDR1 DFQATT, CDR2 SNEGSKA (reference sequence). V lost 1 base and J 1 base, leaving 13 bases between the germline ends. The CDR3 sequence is CSARVGGPGNTEAFF. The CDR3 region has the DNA TGCAGTGCTAGAGTAGGAGGCCCGGGGAACACTGAAGCTTTCTTT.

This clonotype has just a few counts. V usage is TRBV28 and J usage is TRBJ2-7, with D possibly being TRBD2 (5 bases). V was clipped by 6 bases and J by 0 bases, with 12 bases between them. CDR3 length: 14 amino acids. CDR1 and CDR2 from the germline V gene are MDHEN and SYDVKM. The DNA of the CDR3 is TGTGCCAGCAGAATATCCGGGAACTCCTACGAGCAGTACTTC. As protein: CASRISGNSYEQYF.